The clone carrying this TCR beta chain is labeled as medium-sized. cDNA was made from roughly 500 ng RNA using alpha and beta constant primers. Each of the alpha and beta chains got its own library through chain-specific third strand synthesis with indices. TCRdb passed the 5' RACE reads through MiXCR, listing each CDR3 protein once. The sample lists over 5,500 distinct CDR3 sequences; roughly 7.4% were seen once. The sample comes from a study of HIV-infected patients and healthy controls. Study as a whole: In most of the 16 patients, CD4 counts climbed slightly after three months but remained subnormal.

Roughly three months, about 14 weeks, into antiretroviral therapy, follow-up blood was collected. The repertoire came from unfractionated whole blood and reflected all unsorted peripheral T cells. CDR1 and CDR2 from the germline V gene are KGHDR and SFDVKD. This CDR3 comprises 15 residues. Trimming took 4 bases from V and 5 from J, leaving 14 bases between them. This TCR was recovered from an adult with HIV infection. The chain couples TRBV24-1 to TRBJ2-1; tentatively, D is TRBD1 (5 bases). Sequences were derived from blood, sampled during antiretroviral therapy. CDR3 nucleotides: TGTGCCACCAGTGAGGGCAGGGATTTTAACAATGAGCAGTTCTTC. It yields the protein CATSEGRDFNNEQFF.